These 3 T cell receptor beta chains share one sample of origin, sequenced in a study of T cell responses to AZD1222 COVID-19 vaccine. The data were produced by immunoSEQ multiplex PCR, yet TCRdb's version contains in-frame clones alone and is incomplete. Altogether some 120,000 clones are present, roughly 87% being singletons, with the ten largest covering 7.5%. Sequenced here: peripheral blood, sampled on day 0 of AZD1222 vaccination. These receptor sequences come from an adult in good health.

The chain couples TRBV27 to TRBJ2-7; 9 nucleotides match TRBD1. Unmatched junction bases numbered 7, after V lost 5 bases and J lost 5 bases. The CDR3 length is 14 residues. Looked up from germline, CDR1 is MNHEY and CDR2 is SMNVEV (reference sequence). The CDR3 region is CASSTRTGVNEQYF. For the CDR3, the DNA is TGTGCCAGCAGTACCAGGACAGGGGTTAACGAGCAGTACTTC.

The V call is TRBV6-6, the J call TRBJ1-4; D uncertain. Germline V lookup: CDR1 MNHNY, CDR2 SVGAGI (reference sequence). The CDR3 contains 12 residues. V was cut by 7 bases and J by 4 bases, with 7 bases left in between. CDR3 protein: CASTNLNEKLFF. The CDR3 DNA is TGTGCCAGCACTAACCTTAATGAAAAACTGTTTTTT.

The chain recombines TRBV5-8 with TRBJ1-2, with a possible D match to TRBD1 (6 bases). Trimming removed 5 bases at V and 0 bases at J, with 14 bases between. This CDR3 region has 15 residues. CDR1 is SGHTS and CDR2 is YDEGEE in the germline V gene. The CDR3 bases are TGTGCCAGCAGGCCCGGGGGACACGCTAACTATGGCTACACCTTC. Its translation is CASRPGGHANYGYTF.